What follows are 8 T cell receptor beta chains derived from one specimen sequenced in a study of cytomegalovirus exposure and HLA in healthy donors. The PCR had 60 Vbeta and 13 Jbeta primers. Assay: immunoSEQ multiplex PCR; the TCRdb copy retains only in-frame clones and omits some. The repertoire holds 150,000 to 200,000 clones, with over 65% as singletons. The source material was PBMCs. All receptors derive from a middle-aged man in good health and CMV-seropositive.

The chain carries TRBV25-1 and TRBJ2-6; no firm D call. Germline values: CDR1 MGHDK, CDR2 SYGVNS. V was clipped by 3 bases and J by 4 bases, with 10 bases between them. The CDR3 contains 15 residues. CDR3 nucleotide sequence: TGTGCCAGCAGTGATCCCGGGTCCGGGGCCAACGTCCTGACTTTC. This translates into CASSDPGSGANVLTF.

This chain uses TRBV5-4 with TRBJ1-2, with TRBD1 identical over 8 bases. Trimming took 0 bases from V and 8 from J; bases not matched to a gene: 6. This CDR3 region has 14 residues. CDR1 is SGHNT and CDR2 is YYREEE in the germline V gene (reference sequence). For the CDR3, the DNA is TGTGCCAGCAGCTTGGACCCAGGGGGCGAGGGCTACACCTTC. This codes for CASSLDPGGEGYTF.

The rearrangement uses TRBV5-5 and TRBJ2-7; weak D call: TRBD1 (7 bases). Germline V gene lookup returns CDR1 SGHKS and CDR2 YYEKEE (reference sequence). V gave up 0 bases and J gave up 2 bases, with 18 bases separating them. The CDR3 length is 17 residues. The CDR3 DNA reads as TGTGCCAGCAGCTTGGTGGAGGGGGCGAGGATGCCCTACGAGCAGTACTTC. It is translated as CASSLVEGARMPYEQYF.

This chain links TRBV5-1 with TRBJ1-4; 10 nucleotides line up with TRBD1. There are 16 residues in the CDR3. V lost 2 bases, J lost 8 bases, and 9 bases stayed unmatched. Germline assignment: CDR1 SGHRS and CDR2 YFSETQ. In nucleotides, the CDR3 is TGCGCCAGCAGCTTCCCCTCGGGACAGGGGAACGAAAAACTGTTTTTT. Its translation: CASSFPSGQGNEKLFF.

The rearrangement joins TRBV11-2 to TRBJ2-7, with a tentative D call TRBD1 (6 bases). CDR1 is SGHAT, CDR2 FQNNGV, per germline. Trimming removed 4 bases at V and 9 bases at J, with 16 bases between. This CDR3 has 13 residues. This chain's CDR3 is CASSWTDSEGQYF. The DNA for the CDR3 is TGTGCCAGCAGCTGGACAGATTCCGAGGGGCAGTACTTC. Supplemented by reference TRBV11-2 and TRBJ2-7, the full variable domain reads EAGVAQSPRYKIIEKRQSVAFWCNPISGHATLYWYQQILGQGPKLLIQFQNNGVVDDSQLPKDRFSAERLKGVDSTLKIQPAKLEDSAVYLCASSWTDSEGQYFGPGTRLTVT.

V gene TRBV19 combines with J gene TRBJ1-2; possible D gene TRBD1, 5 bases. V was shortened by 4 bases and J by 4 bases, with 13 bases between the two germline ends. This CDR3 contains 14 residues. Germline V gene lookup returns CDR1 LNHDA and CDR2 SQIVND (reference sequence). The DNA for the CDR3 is TGTGCCAGTAGTACCCCCACGGGGGGCTATGGCTACACCTTC. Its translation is CASSTPTGGYGYTF.

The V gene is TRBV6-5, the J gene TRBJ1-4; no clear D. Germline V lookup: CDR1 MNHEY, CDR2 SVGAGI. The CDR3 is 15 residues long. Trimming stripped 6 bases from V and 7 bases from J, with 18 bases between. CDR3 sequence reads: CASSRSVGTGEKLFF. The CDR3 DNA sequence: TGTGCCAGCAGCCGCTCCGTAGGAACGGGTGAAAAACTGTTTTTT.

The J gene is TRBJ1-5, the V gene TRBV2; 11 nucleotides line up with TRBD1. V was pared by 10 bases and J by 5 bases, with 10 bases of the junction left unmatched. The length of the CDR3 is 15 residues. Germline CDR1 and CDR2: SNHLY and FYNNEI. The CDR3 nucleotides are TGTGCCACCACGAATCCGGGACAGGGGGATCAGCCCCAGCATTTT. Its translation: CATTNPGQGDQPQHF.